The entry that follows covers one T cell receptor (beta chain) sequence. The antigen is undetermined. This sample was included in a study of identical twins. Via MiXCR, TCRdb re-called the 5' RACE reads, giving one row per CDR3 protein. The data contain just under 650,000 distinct CDR3 sequences, under 8.5% of them singletons. Germline V lookup: CDR1 MNHEY, CDR2 SVGAGI. Trimming shortened V by 2 bases and J by 0 bases, and 4 bases separated the two germline ends. CDR3 length: 14 amino acids. Regarding the study as a whole: In monozygotic twins, models underestimated the sharing of out-of-frame TCR alpha. In zero-insertion analyses, partial confounding could arise from invariant MAIT and iNKT cells.

The same sample was also studied in work on yellow fever vaccine responses in identical twins. That work contributes: Twins reportedly mounted vaccine T cell responses that seemed partly convergent, partly personalized.

The source is a young woman in good health. Material for sequencing was PBMCs. This chain links TRBV6-5 with TRBJ2-2; D is unresolved. The CDR3 reads CASSYRTNTGELFF. The DNA for the CDR3 is TGTGCCAGCAGTTACAGGACGAACACCGGGGAGCTGTTTTTT.